This paragraph reports one TCR beta chain. The antigen is not known. This entry comes from a study of blood T cells in healthy people across ages. Regarding the study as a whole: In long-lived donors, naive CD4+ cell counts and diversity exceeded those of aged donors.

V was pared by 5 bases and J by 5 bases, with 8 bases of the junction left unmatched. Germline V CDR1 and CDR2: SGHTA, FQGNSA. This CDR3 spans 14 amino acids. Researchers isolated at least 7 million PBMCs per sample. Each sample yielded at least 5.5 micrograms of PBMC total RNA. For the second PCR, which ran for about 6 to 11 cycles, a sample-barcoded 5' primer and a J-beta primer mix were used. Carrying 12 random nucleotides, a template-switch adaptor labeled each individual cDNA molecule. MiXCR, applied by TCRdb to the 5' RACE reads, yields one record per CDR3 protein. The repertoire includes some 550,000 distinct CDR3 sequences, 40% to 50% of them detected once, and roughly 24% sits in the top ten.

The specimen was blood. This TCR came from a man older than 75 in good health. The chain links TRBV7-2 to TRBJ1-1, with 7 bases identical to TRBD1. The CDR3 region is CASSRQGQGTEAFF. The CDR3 DNA sequence: TGTGCCAGCAGCCGACAGGGCCAGGGAACTGAAGCTTTCTTT.